This entry is about one T cell receptor (beta chain). The germline V gene has CDR1 MDHEN and CDR2 SYDVKM. This CDR3 spans 15 amino acids. Trimming shortened V by 6 bases and J by 2 bases, and 16 bases separated the two germline ends. The sample comes from a study of shared clonotypes between healthy human individuals. Sequencing used immunoSEQ multiplex PCR; TCRdb keeps in-frame clones, though not all of them. This table holds about 2 million clones, 85% to 95% found once. The sequenced sample consisted of naive CD4+ T cells sorted from blood. The subset is: CD45RA+ positively selected. The genes are TRBV28 and TRBJ1-2; tentatively, D is TRBD1 (6 bases). The TCR originated in a man between 18 and 35 years old in good health. Here the CDR3 reads CASSRAGHPNYGYTF. The DNA of the CDR3 is TGTGCCAGCAGCCGGGCGGGACACCCGAACTATGGCTACACCTTC.